These T cell receptor beta chains were read from a single sample in a study of blood T cell repertoires in COVID-19. Profiled with immunoSEQ multiplex PCR; TCRdb holds only in-frame clones, not every one. Here the sample spans about 270,000 clones, about four fifths being singletons. Sequencing input: peripheral blood. All receptors derive from a woman aged 45 to 65 who had recovered from COVID-19. The CDR3 runs from the conserved cysteine through the conserved F or W. D genes are given only for firm matches. Size tells how often a clone was seen (once, few, many) or the class of an expanded clone, and some rows leave it out.

-	TRBD2	TRBV7-2	TRBJ2-7	CASSGGRETYEQYF	TGTGCCAGCAGCGGGGGGAGGGAAACCTACGAGCAGTACTTC
-	-	TRBV6-2/TRBV6-3	TRBJ2-7	CASSYSYRGTSQYEQYF	TGTGCCAGCAGTTACTCGTACAGGGGGACTAGCCAATACGAGCAGTACTTC
-	-	TRBV21-1	TRBJ2-1	CASSKAGGTSGRVSYNEQFF	TGTGCCAGCAGCAAAGCGGGGGGGACTAGCGGGAGGGTTTCCTACAATGAGCAGTTCTTC
-	TRBD1	TRBV4-3	TRBJ1-4	CASSRTGGEKLFF	TGCGCCAGCAGCCGAACAGGGGGGGAAAAACTGTTTTTT
-	TRBD1	TRBV7-6	TRBJ1-5	CASSPKTGVDQPQHF	TGTGCCAGCAGCCCGAAGACAGGGGTAGATCAGCCCCAGCATTTT
-	TRBD1	TRBV2	TRBJ2-1	CASRQKGQGLYNEQFF	TGTGCCAGCAGGCAAAAAGGACAGGGCCTATACAATGAGCAGTTCTTC
once	TRBD2	TRBV4-2	TRBJ2-3	CASSLETSGGTDTQYF	TGTGCCAGCAGCCTGGAGACTAGCGGGGGCACAGATACGCAGTATTTT
-	TRBD2	TRBV9	TRBJ2-3	CASSATSGSTDTQYF	TGTGCCAGCAGCGCGACTAGCGGAAGCACAGATACGCAGTATTTT
-	-	TRBV7-2	TRBJ1-3	CASSPETGFSGNTIYF	TGTGCCAGCAGCCCCGAGACAGGTTTCTCTGGAAACACCATATATTTT
once	TRBD1	TRBV24-1	TRBJ2-3	CATSGDRATSTDTQYF	TGTGCCACCAGTGGGGACAGGGCAACTAGCACAGATACGCAGTATTTT
-	TRBD1	TRBV5-1	TRBJ2-7	CASSLIGTGSSYEQYF	TGCGCCAGCAGCTTGATAGGGACAGGTAGCTCCTACGAGCAGTACTTC
-	TRBD2	TRBV7-9	TRBJ2-3	CASSLGVAGGTDTQYF	TGTGCCAGCAGCCTCGGGGTAGCGGGGGGCACAGATACGCAGTATTTT
few	-	TRBV5-1	TRBJ2-1	CASSSTGTSYNEQFF	TGCGCCAGCAGCTCAACCGGGACTTCTTACAATGAGCAGTTCTTC
-	-	TRBV7-2	TRBJ2-3	CASSPRAGPTTDTQYF	TGTGCCAGCAGCCCTAGGGCGGGTCCAACCACAGATACGCAGTATTTT
-	TRBD2	TRBV7-2	TRBJ2-7	CASSLGLAGTYEQYF	TGTGCCAGCAGCTTAGGACTAGCGGGAACCTACGAGCAGTACTTC
-	-	TRBV29-1	TRBJ1-2	CSVEQGTKYGYTF	TGCAGCGTTGAACAGGGGACTAAGTATGGCTACACCTTC
-	-	TRBV6-5	TRBJ1-1	CASSTGRGEAFF	TGTGCCAGCAGCACCGGACGGGGTGAAGCTTTCTTT
-	-	TRBV28	TRBJ1-2	CASSLETGFYGYTF	TGTGCCAGCAGTTTGGAGACAGGCTTCTATGGCTACACCTTC
-	-	TRBV19	TRBJ1-2	CASRGQDSRNYGYTF	TGTGCCAGTAGAGGTCAGGATAGTAGAAACTATGGCTACACCTTC
-	TRBD1	TRBV18	TRBJ1-3	CASSPGQMSGNTIYF	TGTGCCAGCTCACCGGGACAGATGTCTGGAAACACCATATATTTT
-	-	TRBV5-5	TRBJ2-1	CASSLSLYLNNEQFF	TGTGCCAGCAGCTTGTCCCTTTACCTAAACAATGAGCAGTTCTTC
-	-	TRBV27	TRBJ2-6	CASSLRVPPGGANVLTF	TGTGCCAGCAGTCTCCGGGTCCCCCCGGGAGGGGCCAACGTCCTGACTTTC
once	-	TRBV2	TRBJ1-5	CASSEATSGQLEPQHF	TGTGCCAGCAGTGAAGCGACTTCCGGACAGTTGGAGCCCCAGCATTTT
few	-	TRBV11-3	TRBJ2-5	CASSLGSEETQYF	TGTGCCAGCAGCTTAGGGTCGGAAGAGACCCAGTACTTC
-	-	TRBV5-1	TRBJ2-3	CASSTRTDTQYF	TGCGCCAGCAGCACGCGGACAGATACGCAGTATTTT
-	TRBD1	TRBV9	TRBJ1-2	CASSATGLGYTF	TGTGCCAGCAGCGCGACAGGGTTGGGCTACACCTTC
-	-	TRBV11-2	TRBJ2-3	CASSSLRGNYLTDTQYF	TGTGCCAGCAGCTCTCTCCGGGGGAATTACCTCACAGATACGCAGTATTTT
once	-	TRBV18	TRBJ1-3	CASSPYRRGLTGNSGNTIYF	TGTGCCAGCTCACCATACAGGCGCGGCCTTACAGGGAACTCTGGAAACACCATATATTTT
-	-	TRBV28	TRBJ1-6	CAASTESYNSPLHF	TGTGCCGCCAGCACAGAATCCTATAATTCACCCCTCCACTTT
-	-	TRBV6-8	TRBJ1-6	CASSLGGSYNSPLHF	TGTGCCAGCAGCCTCGGCGGCTCCTATAATTCACCCCTCCACTTT
-	-	TRBV19	TRBJ2-1	CARYTNQDPQDNEQFF	TGTGCCAGATATACTAACCAAGACCCCCAAGACAATGAGCAGTTCTTC
many	TRBD2	TRBV4-3	TRBJ2-7	CASSFRFGGTSSYEQYF	TGCGCCAGCAGCTTCCGGTTCGGGGGGACTAGCTCCTACGAGCAGTACTTC
-	TRBD1	TRBV18	TRBJ1-5	CASSPGQGRFGQPQHF	TGTGCCAGCTCACCAGGACAGGGGAGATTCGGCCAGCCCCAGCATTTT
-	-	TRBV28	TRBJ2-3	CASSDSSVPDTQYF	TGTGCCAGCAGCGACAGTTCCGTCCCAGATACGCAGTATTTT
few	-	TRBV27	TRBJ2-3	CASSPLKGGGTDTQYF	TGTGCCAGCAGTCCACTTAAGGGGGGGGGCACAGATACGCAGTATTTT
-	-	TRBV28	TRBJ1-1	CATLSTLDTEAFF	TGTGCCACCCTCTCTACTTTAGACACTGAAGCTTTCTTT
-	TRBD1	TRBV6-6	TRBJ1-3	CASIARQGKGNTIYF	TGTGCCAGCATCGCCAGACAGGGGAAGGGAAACACCATATATTTT
-	TRBD1	TRBV5-6	TRBJ2-1	CASSLDRGPLYNEQFF	TGTGCCAGCAGCTTGGACAGGGGGCCCCTCTACAATGAGCAGTTCTTC
few	TRBD2	TRBV7-6	TRBJ2-3	CASSGGPGTTLNTQYF	TGTGCCAGCAGCGGCGGCCCCGGGACTACCTTAAATACGCAGTATTTT
once	TRBD1	TRBV27	TRBJ1-2	CASSKGTDYGYTF	TGTGCCAGCAGTAAAGGGACAGACTATGGCTACACCTTC
-	TRBD1	TRBV24-1	TRBJ1-2	CATSDPGQEKTYGYTF	TGTGCCACCAGTGACCCCGGACAGGAGAAAACCTATGGCTACACCTTC
-	TRBD1	TRBV5-8	TRBJ2-7	CASSRDRGPYEQYF	TGTGCCAGCAGCAGAGACAGGGGGCCCTACGAGCAGTACTTC
-	TRBD1	TRBV3-1/TRBV3-2	TRBJ1-5	CASSQGEDRVGPQHF	TGTGCCAGCAGCCAAGGTGAAGACAGGGTCGGGCCCCAGCATTTT
once	TRBD2	TRBV7-9	TRBJ2-7	CASRDGLAGAYEQYF	TGTGCCAGCAGGGATGGACTAGCGGGGGCCTACGAGCAGTACTTC
-	-	TRBV19	TRBJ1-1	CASSQQGASPEAFF	TGTGCCAGTAGCCAACAGGGAGCGAGCCCTGAAGCTTTCTTT